The 26 T cell receptor beta chains listed next were all sequenced from one sample in a study of blood T cell repertoires in COVID-19. The data were produced by immunoSEQ multiplex PCR, yet TCRdb's version contains in-frame clones alone and is incomplete. The sample shows roughly 80,000 clones, about 88% of them seen only once. The sample taken for sequencing was peripheral blood. The receptors come from an elderly woman with active or convalescent COVID-19.

The chain is built from TRBV27 and TRBJ2-7; 8 bases are shared with TRBD1. The V gene's germline CDR1 is MNHEY and CDR2 SMNVEV (reference sequence). The CDR3 runs 12 residues. V shed 6 bases and J 5 bases; nucleotides not matched to a gene: 3. CDR3 DNA sequence: TGTGCCAGCAGGGCAGGGGGCCACGAGCAGTACTTC. This sequence encodes CASRAGGHEQYF.

The J gene is TRBJ1-4, the V gene TRBV28; D is ambiguous. The CDR3 covers 12 residues. Germline V gene lookup returns CDR1 MDHEN and CDR2 SYDVKM. With 7 bases removed from V and 7 bases from J, the gap between germline ends came to 10 bases. CDR3 sequence (DNA): TGTGCCAGCATCGGGTATGGTGAAAAACTGTTTTTT. As protein: CASIGYGEKLFF. Looking up the rest from reference TRBV28 and TRBJ1-4 gives the full variable domain: DVKVTQSSRYLVKRTGEKVFLECVQDMDHENMFWYRQDPGLGLRLIYFSYDVKMKEKGDIPEGYSVSREKKERFSLILESASTNQTSMYLCASIGYGEKLFFGSGTQLSVL.

The chain is built from TRBV28 and TRBJ1-1; D is unresolved. The CDR3 spans 14 residues. Germline loops: CDR1 MDHEN, CDR2 SYDVKM. V was shortened by 5 bases and J by 4 bases, with 14 bases between the two germline ends. CDR3 nucleotides: TGTGCCAGCAGTCCCGTTAGGGAGGGCACTGAAGCTTTCTTT. Translation: CASSPVREGTEAFF.

This rearrangement joins TRBV4-1 to TRBJ2-5; D gene uncertain. CDR1 and CDR2 from the germline V gene are MGHRA and YSYEKL. CDR3 size: 13 residues. The V and J ends lost 1 base and 3 bases respectively, with 6 bases between them. CDR3 region: CASSQAVKETQYF. The CDR3 region has the DNA TGCGCCAGCAGCCAAGCAGTAAAAGAGACCCAGTACTTC.

The genes are TRBV30 and TRBJ1-1, with 9 bases fitting TRBD1. CDR1 is GTSNPN, CDR2 SVGIG, per germline (reference sequence). J gave up 6 bases and V 6 bases, and 8 bases lay outside the gene matches. This CDR3 has 13 amino acids. The CDR3 protein is CACPGQGLSEAFF. The DNA of the CDR3 is TGTGCCTGTCCGGGACAGGGTCTGTCTGAAGCTTTCTTT. The variable domain in full, completed from reference TRBV30 and TRBJ1-1, reads SQTIHQWPATLVQPVGSPLSLECTVEGTSNPNLYWYRQAAGRGLQLLFYSVGIGQISSEVPQNLSASRPQDRQFILSSKKLLLSDSGFYLCACPGQGLSEAFFGQGTRLTVV.

V usage is TRBV18 and J usage is TRBJ1-4; maybe TRBD1 (5 bases). The germline gives CDR1 KGHSH, CDR2 LQKENI. The CDR3 contains 16 residues. V shed 3 bases and J shed 7 bases, with 18 bases lying between them. CDR3 protein: CASSPGPDNLAEKLFF. The CDR3 nucleotides are TGTGCCAGCTCACCGGGCCCGGACAACCTCGCTGAAAAACTGTTTTTT.

This chain uses TRBV6-6 with TRBJ2-3, with 7 bases fitting TRBD2. The CDR3 has 15 amino acids. Germline V gene sequence: CDR1 MNHNY, CDR2 SVGAGI (reference sequence). J lost 5 bases, V lost 0 bases, and 5 bases had no gene match. The CDR3 coding sequence is TGTGCCAGCAGTTACTCAGGGGAGGGTGAAGATACGCAGTATTTT. It codes for CASSYSGEGEDTQYF.

The V call is TRBV7-2, the J call TRBJ2-5, with D possibly TRBD2 on 6 matching bases. The V gene lost 2 bases and the J gene lost 5 bases, with 9 bases spanning the gap. The CDR3 has 13 amino acids. CDR1 and CDR2 from the germline V gene are SGHTA and FQGNSA. The CDR3 sequence is CASSLTRGETQYF. The CDR3 DNA sequence: TGTGCCAGCAGCTTAACGCGGGGTGAGACCCAGTACTTC.

The chain uses TRBV21-1 and TRBJ1-4; the table's D call, TRBD1, has no DNA check behind it. TRBV21-1 is tagged as a pseudogene. This CDR3 region has 16 residues. The CDR3 sequence: CASSTPRQGAIEKLFF. DNA for the CDR3: TGTGCCAGCAGCACACCCAGACAGGGGGCCATCGAAAAACTGTTTTTT.

The genes are TRBV15 and TRBJ2-3, with D possibly being TRBD2 (6 bases). Trimming took 0 bases from V and 5 from J, leaving 15 bases between them. Germline V gene lookup returns CDR1 LNHNV and CDR2 YYDKDF (reference sequence). This CDR3 spans 16 amino acids. Here the CDR3 reads CATSRDLGAGGDTQYF. CDR3 in DNA: TGTGCCACCAGCAGAGATCTAGGGGCCGGGGGAGATACGCAGTATTTT.

The J gene is TRBJ1-4, the V gene TRBV28, with unresolved D. Per the germline V gene, CDR1 is MDHEN and CDR2 is SYDVKM. The CDR3 is 15 residues long. Trimming took off 5 bases at V and 4 bases at J, with 14 bases between the two ends. For the CDR3, the DNA is TGTGCCAGCAGTCCTCCGGGGTTGGGTAATGAAAAACTGTTTTTT. It specifies CASSPPGLGNEKLFF.

V gene TRBV5-6 combines with J gene TRBJ1-2, with a possible D match to TRBD1 (5 bases). The CDR3 is 11 residues long. V was clipped by 5 bases and J by 4 bases, with 6 bases between them. Germline V lookup: CDR1 SGHDT, CDR2 YYEEEE. CDR3: CASSQGYGYTF. For the CDR3, the DNA is TGTGCCAGCAGTCAGGGCTATGGCTACACCTTC.

The chain couples TRBV12-3 or TRBV12-4 to TRBJ1-1; possible D gene TRBD1, 5 bases. CDR3 size: 13 residues. V was pared by 1 base and J by 4 bases, with 7 bases between. The CDR3 region is CASSLGGVTEAFF. The CDR3, as DNA: TGTGCCAGCAGTTTAGGGGGGGTCACTGAAGCTTTCTTT.

The DNA for the CDR3 is TGTGCCAGCAGTGAAGCCCTAGCGGGGGGCACTTACGAGCAGTACTTC. The encoded protein is CASSEALAGGTYEQYF. The chain joins TRBV2 to TRBJ2-7, with 11 bases that match TRBD2. The CDR3 totals 16 residues. CDR1 is SNHLY and CDR2 is FYNNEI in the germline V gene. V lost 0 bases, J lost 4 bases, and 5 bases stayed unmatched.

The CDR3 here is CASSLGGQGATEAFF. Written as DNA, the CDR3 is TGTGCCAGCAGCTTGGGGGGACAGGGTGCTACTGAAGCTTTCTTT. The rearrangement links TRBV7-8 to TRBJ1-1; TRBD1 agrees at 9 bases. With 3 bases clipped from V and 5 bases from J, the junction kept 7 bases outside the gene matches. CDR1 and CDR2 (germline): SGHVS, FQNEAQ. The CDR3 spans 15 residues.

The chain joins TRBV27 to TRBJ1-5; no firm D call. Trimming took 3 bases from V and 3 from J, leaving 3 bases between them. This CDR3 is 12 amino acids long. Germline V gene lookup returns CDR1 MNHEY and CDR2 SMNVEV (reference sequence). The CDR3 DNA follows: TGTGCCAGCAGTTTCTCCAATCAGCCCCAGCATTTT. Its protein product is CASSFSNQPQHF.

The chain combines TRBV5-1 with TRBJ1-2; D remains unclear. The CDR3 length is 15 residues. The germline V gene has CDR1 SGHRS and CDR2 YFSETQ. V dropped 5 bases and J dropped 5 bases, with 19 bases sitting between them. In nucleotides, the CDR3 is TGCGCCAGCAGTCGGGAGTCCAATGGGATGTATGGCTACACCTTC. Its translation: CASSRESNGMYGYTF.

The chain couples TRBV27 to TRBJ1-2; 8 nucleotides match TRBD1. CDR1 MNHEY and CDR2 SMNVEV come from the germline V gene (reference sequence). The ends lost 6 bases at V and 2 bases at J; junction bases unmatched: 8. This CDR3 is built from 15 residues. The CDR3 DNA is TGTGCCAGCAGCAATCCGCAGGGGGCAAACTATGGCTACACCTTC. This translates into CASSNPQGANYGYTF.

The gene calls are TRBV29-1 and TRBJ1-5; D perhaps matches TRBD1 (5 bases). The CDR3 contains 13 residues. V was trimmed by 3 bases and J by 5 bases, leaving 11 bases between them. The germline gives CDR1 SQVTM, CDR2 ANQGSEA. CDR3 protein: CSVELTRDQPQHF. The DNA of the CDR3 is TGCAGCGTTGAGTTAACCAGGGATCAGCCCCAGCATTTT.

The chain couples TRBV5-1 to TRBJ2-7; 7 nucleotides align to TRBD1. Trimming at V came to 7 bases and at J to 0 bases, leaving 10 bases not matched to a gene. Germline CDR1 is SGHRS and CDR2 is YFSETQ. The CDR3 has 15 amino acids. In DNA, the CDR3 is TGCGCCAGCTCCCAAGGGGCAGGGGGCTCCTACGAGCAGTACTTC. Amino acid sequence: CASSQGAGGSYEQYF.

This chain connects TRBV5-1 to TRBJ1-1; weak D call: TRBD1 (6 bases). CDR3 length: 14 residues. CDR1 and CDR2 (germline): SGHRS, YFSETQ. The ends were cut back, 4 bases at V and 4 bases at J, with 14 bases in the middle. CDR3 protein: CASSPEAGATEAFF. CDR3 sequence (DNA): TGCGCCAGCAGCCCGGAGGCAGGGGCCACTGAAGCTTTCTTT.

This chain joins TRBV3-1 (or the pseudogene TRBV3-2) and TRBJ1-3, with D unresolved. V shed 5 bases and J shed 0 bases, with 11 bases lying between them. The CDR3 sequence is 15 residues long. The germline V gene has CDR1 LGHDT and CDR2 YNNKEL (reference sequence). The CDR3 DNA reads as TGTGCCAGCAGCGCTCGGGGAAACTCTGGAAACACCATATATTTT. This codes for CASSARGNSGNTIYF.

The chain joins TRBV4-3 to TRBJ1-3, with no clear D. CDR3 length equals 16 residues. The germline V and J ends were trimmed by 0 bases and 0 bases, with 9 bases remaining between them. In germline, CDR1 is LGHNA, CDR2 YSLEER. The CDR3 sequence: CASSQDFEGSGNTIYF. CDR3 DNA: TGCGCCAGCAGCCAAGATTTTGAGGGCTCTGGAAACACCATATATTTT.

The chain links TRBV7-9 to TRBJ1-1; D gene unclear. The V end was cut by 1 base, the J end by 4 bases, with 13 bases between. This CDR3 comprises 15 residues. CDR1 is SEHNR, CDR2 FQNEAQ, per germline (reference sequence). CDR3 residues: CASSLEAVRSTEAFF. As DNA, the CDR3 is TGTGCCAGCAGCTTAGAGGCGGTTAGAAGCACTGAAGCTTTCTTT.

The CDR3 loop reads CASSSLYWTGNTEAFF. The CDR3 bases are TGTGCCAGCAGTTCGCTCTACTGGACAGGAAACACTGAAGCTTTCTTT. The rearrangement links TRBV28 to TRBJ1-1, with 7 bases matching TRBD1. V was clipped by 4 bases and J by 2 bases; unmatched bases: 10. The CDR3 is made up of 16 amino acids. Germline V lookup: CDR1 MDHEN, CDR2 SYDVKM.

The genes are TRBV12-3 or TRBV12-4 and TRBJ2-1, with D maybe TRBD1 (7 bases). Trimming shortened V by 6 bases and J by 10 bases, and 16 bases separated the two germline ends. The CDR3 totals 13 residues. The CDR3 is CASSQTGDLEQFF. CDR3 coding DNA: TGTGCCAGCAGCCAAACAGGGGACTTAGAGCAGTTCTTC.